This T cell receptor (beta chain) derives from a study of cytomegalovirus exposure and HLA in healthy donors. Concerning this clone itself: What it recognizes is unknown.

The study, taken as a whole, reports: Testing in vitro showed three CMV-associated chains specific for CMV antigens. Presence/absence analyses supposed approximately even sequencing depth among donors.

The CDR3 consists of 14 residues. The V gene end was trimmed by 6 bases and the J gene end by 10 bases; junction bases not matched to a gene: 11. CDR1 is SGHTA and CDR2 is FQGTGA in the germline V gene. 60 Vbeta and 13 Jbeta primers were used in PCR. Using immunoSEQ multiplex PCR, the repertoire was profiled, and TCRdb retains in-frame clones only, with some absent. The table records 300,000 or so clones, 84% of them present only once. The J gene is TRBJ1-2, the V gene TRBV7-3; 10 bases agree with TRBD1. Material: PBMCs. This clonotype originated in a woman aged 40 to 49 in good health and CMV-seropositive. The CDR3 here is CASSQTGGAADYTF. The CDR3 nucleotides are TGTGCCAGCAGTCAGACAGGGGGCGCGGCAGACTACACCTTC.